This entry concerns a single T cell receptor beta chain. Its antigen is still unknown. The cohort consisted of 600 or so healthy bone marrow donors. Cohort members were all nominally healthy when sampled, although unrecorded immune exposures were likely present. The donor tested CMV seronegative, placing the donor among the roughly 340 seronegative members of the cohort. Every donor gave a peripheral blood sample, and the peripheral blood mononuclear cells from that sample were used for TCR beta sequencing. The Qiagen DNeasy Blood Extraction Kit was used to extract genomic DNA from the blood cell samples. Receptor libraries were prepared by the immunoSEQ multiplex PCR assay. For the multiplex PCR, a mixture combining 60 forward primers for TCR Vbeta segments and 13 reverse primers for TCR Jbeta segments was used. The CDR3 region of rearranged TCR beta genes was amplified from genomic DNA by a multiplex PCR assay. On the Illumina HiSeq System, the amplified TCR beta libraries were sequenced as 87-base-pair reads. Per the authors' processing: A later analysis tallied around 80 million unique TCR beta chains across the 610 or so repertoires, and approximately 11 million of those chains were shared by two or more donors. Raw reads were error-corrected and collapsed into unique sequences with a nearest-neighbor algorithm that merged closely related sequences to remove PCR and sequencing errors. To assign V, D and J gene segments, CDR3 sequences were aligned to IMGT reference sequences. For a sequence to be retained, a match of at least six nucleotides was required to both a V gene segment and a J gene segment. Rearrangements were classified as productive when the CDR3 lacked stop codons and remained in frame with V and J, and all other rearrangements were classified as non-productive. Following IMGT convention, CDR3 was defined as the stretch from the second conserved V-encoded cysteine up to the conserved J-encoded phenylalanine. The earlier analysis of approximately 500 of the donors excluded sequences that lacked an unambiguous match to a single V gene segment. An earlier analysis of 587 of the donors classified V segments as functional when productive rearrangements were above 56.7% and as segregating when the standard deviation between donors was above 5%. A statistical classification framework was developed to diagnose cytomegalovirus status using the catalog of TCR beta chain sequences. In a later analysis, V and J genes were assigned by comparing TCR nucleotide sequences against IMGT/GENE-DB human TR gene sequences. The TCRdist pipeline was used in a later analysis to assign CDR3 sequences and most-parsimonious VDJ recombination scenarios. In a later analysis, every TCR beta chain was defined by the combination of its CDR3 amino acid sequence and its V-gene family, and reads without a unique V-gene family were dropped. A later analysis removed roughly 590 highly shared, low-generation-probability nucleotide sequences to deal with suspected cross-contamination and a sequencing artifact. For each public chain, a later analysis derived a clonal expansion index from normalized ranks of inferred template counts within each repertoire. A later analysis computed generation probabilities with a VDJ recombination model fitted to out-of-frame rearrangements, and checked the results against IGoR. In a later analysis, hypergeometric tests were used to score TCR-TCR, TCR-HLA and TCR-CMV co-occurrence, with a repertoire-size bias correction applied to TCR pairs. To estimate false discovery rates, a later analysis permuted the HLA or CMV assignments 20 times. In a later analysis, co-occurring TCRs were grouped using DBSCAN, with TCRdist sequence similarity added in when clustering inside HLA-allele-positive subsets. Co-occurrence clustering excluded repertoires with fewer than 30,000 or more than 120,000 public chains, plus five with anomalous nucleotide sharing. Not all clones reach the TCRdb copy of this immuneACCESS table, which keeps in-frame sequences only. Checked studies attribute under half of the gap to unresolved V genes and leave the rest unexplained. V and J calls and clone size are given by that table; D and trimming were obtained from the DNA. The table of this sample itemizes roughly 62,000 clones. Roughly 4% of the sample belongs to the ten largest clones.

The data originate from a study of cytomegalovirus exposure and HLA in healthy donors (TCRdb year 2017). Turning to the overall study: An earlier analysis of several hundred of the donors reported roughly 270 Gb of sequence data and 117 million unique TCR beta sequences from roughly 180 million T cells. Around 320 gigabases of sequencing data and approximately 80 million unique TCR sequences were included in an early release covering roughly 600 HLA-typed donors. The genetic ancestry cluster associated with self-reported Caucasian donors included 70% to 85% of the 398 genotyped donors. The study aimed to test whether signatures of past pathogen exposure could be identified by cataloging public T cell receptors. The study used immunosequencing to profile the T cell repertoires of 666 subjects and linked those repertoires to cytomegalovirus serostatus. A separate validation cohort of about 110 different subjects was used in addition to the roughly 700-subject first cohort. To predict cytomegalovirus infection status, the study brought together high-throughput TCR immunosequencing, statistical association of individual TCRs with disease status, and machine learning. A later analysis re-analyzed previously published TCR beta repertoires from several hundred donors and added high-resolution HLA genotyping to study TCR occurrence patterns. The later analysis used no new phenotypic data to find candidate immune exposures, relying instead on TCR beta sequences and their occurrence across donors. To decide whether each TCR beta V gene segment behaved as functional or pseudogenic, an earlier analysis of several hundred of the donors relied on high-throughput TCR beta sequencing. Alongside the repertoire data, information on donor age, sex, ethnicity and CMV serostatus was compiled. A later genetic analysis took genome-wide SNP genotypes for about 65% of the 666 donors and used that subset as a discovery cohort. Every discovery cohort repertoire had been produced on one sequencing platform. Class I and class II HLA loci were covered by the typing at four-digit resolution. The number of donors typed differed by locus, with roughly 620-630 for A, B, C, DRB1 and DQB1, around 560 for DQA1, some 570 for DPA1, and 400 to 490 for DPB1. Because of strong linkage in the cohort, four to six DR-DQ haplotypes were treated as single units for association and clustering. On average, around 240,000 unique TCR beta nucleotide sequences were sequenced per donor among a few hundred genotyped donors of the cohort, with around 19% of those sequences being non-productive. Study-wide conclusions, independent of this receptor: CMV serostatus was the only immune exposure information available for the cohort. Most CMV-associated TCR beta chains appeared to be HLA-restricted in a later analysis, and the HLA associations seemed to be driven largely by CMV exposure. Some IMGT-functional V segments, including TRBV6-2 and TRBV6-3, could not be distinguished by the 87-base-pair reads and were therefore excluded. Because HLA typing was unavailable for some donors at each locus, only the typed subset was used in association tests. The authors suggested that the approach could potentially be extended to other disease states and immunological phenotypes. A total of roughly 160 TCR beta chains were listed by the study as associated with cytomegalovirus. A further reported finding was that TCR beta sequences accurately predicted the HLA-A and HLA-B alleles for most subjects in the first cohort. A cluster of highly shared sequence variants was judged likely to represent a technical artifact of the sequencing pipeline. Linkage disequilibrium might explain the correlated functional status among segregating V segments, but an unknown experimental factor could not be ruled out. Because counts were too low, 15 to 20 rarely observed V segments, including chromosome 9 orphons, were excluded from the earlier analysis of some 540 of the donors. In a later genetic analysis, a missense DCLRE1C variant was associated with V-gene and J-gene trimming of TCR beta chains, and the association was replicated in an independent cohort. According to a later genetic analysis, donors in an Asian-associated ancestry cluster had fewer N-insertions in productive TCRs than the roughly 670-donor mean. In a later analysis, TCR association rates were found to vary across HLA loci, with the most associated TCRs seen for DRB1 alleles and the fewest for HLA-C alleles. This cohort had only TCR beta chains sequenced, and the lack of alpha or paired-chain data limited which features could be detected. The classifier was reported to diagnose cytomegalovirus status with high specificity and sensitivity in both the original cohort and the validation cohort. In a later analysis, several top co-occurrence clusters were reported to appear linked to parvovirus B19, influenza, CMV and Epstein-Barr virus. In vitro tests confirmed that a few of the cytomegalovirus-associated TCR beta chains recognize cytomegalovirus antigens. In an earlier analysis of more than 450 of the donors, most TCR beta V segments were observed in productive rearrangements about 90% or about 30% of the time, broadly matching IMGT annotations. Compared with equally common non-associated chains, HLA-associated TCR beta chains in a later analysis were more clonally expanded and had lower generation probabilities. When HLA alleles, especially DR and DQ, strongly co-occurred, attributing TCR associations to individual alleles was difficult. A later analysis associated roughly 17,000 TCR beta sequences with specific HLA alleles at a false discovery rate of 0.05. The presence/absence analyses assumed that sequencing depth was roughly uniform across donors, and that assumption may not be true. Most TCR sequences were observed very rarely across donors, whereas some public TCRs were present in many individuals.

CDR1 and CDR2 were assigned from the germline V gene as SGHTA and FQGTGA. A distance of 10 bases separates the germline ends of V and J, which lose 2 bases and 3 bases respectively. CDR3 length: 14 amino acids, cysteine to phenylalanine. The retained sequence is limited to the CDR3, 42 bases, with the frame set at the first base. The sequencing sample was made of PBMCs. The TCR originated in a male donor in good health and CMV-seronegative. The rearranged segments are TRBV7-3 and TRBJ1-1; the D region possibly corresponds to TRBD1 (5 bases align). Read as DNA, the sequence is TGTGCCAGCAGCTTAGCTAGGGGTGACACTGAAGCTTTCTTT. This encodes CASSLARGDTEAFF.